This T cell receptor beta chain was sequenced in a study of blood T cell repertoires in COVID-19. In the original processing: Reference gene primers were amplified, and this amplification served to estimate nucleated cell counts. Profiled with immunoSEQ multiplex PCR; TCRdb holds only in-frame clones, not every one. The V and J calls and the clone size are those of that table, but D and trimming were determined from the DNA. Of approximately 160,000 clones detected, around 85% appear once; the ten largest clones hold approximately 1.2%. The CDR3 consists of 15 residues. CDR1 and CDR2 from the germline V gene are LNHDA and SQIVND (reference sequence). V shed 5 bases, J shed 3 bases, and the junction held 6 bases outside the gene matches.

Sequenced input: peripheral blood. The TCR comes from a man aged 55 to 70 who had recovered from COVID-19. V is TRBV19 and J is TRBJ2-1, with 8 bases fitting TRBD2. The CDR3 is CASSSTGGIYNEQFF. In DNA, the CDR3 is TGTGCCAGTAGTTCCACGGGGGGGATCTACAATGAGCAGTTCTTC.